This T cell receptor (beta chain) was documented in a study of response to subunit inactivated influenza vaccine. The V and J ends lost 6 bases and 4 bases, in that order; junction bases with no gene match: 6. This CDR3 comprises 15 residues. Germline CDR1 reads SEHNR; CDR2 reads FQNEAQ (reference sequence). TCRdb ran MiXCR on the RT-PCR reads and lists one entry per CDR3 protein. The sample records around 600,000 distinct CDR3 sequences, about 10% being singletons. These data also formed part of another study, on T cells expressing NK-cell markers. That paper notes: UMIs were included in TCR beta cDNA generated by 5'RACE template switching. The CD3+CD56-NKG2C+ fraction of several donors was likewise dominated by these clonotypes. Evidence did not settle whether expanded NKG2C+ T cell clones targeted HCMV.

The input for sequencing was PBMCs from blood, taken on the day of vaccination. This TCR was sampled from a man aged 50 to 60 who received an inactivated influenza vaccine. The J gene is TRBJ2-1, the V gene TRBV7-9; 10 bases line up with TRBD2. DNA for the CDR3: TGTGCCAGCAGTACAGCTAGCGGGGGATACAATGAGCAGTTCTTC. As protein: CASSTASGGYNEQFF.